The subject of this entry is one T cell receptor beta chain. Its target is unknown. Using immunoSEQ multiplex PCR, the repertoire was profiled, and TCRdb retains in-frame clones only, with some absent. The sample lists roughly 35,000 clones; 75% to 85% were seen once. Trimming at V came to 6 bases and at J to 6 bases, leaving 7 bases not matched to a gene. The germline CDR1 and CDR2 sequences are KGHSH and LQKENI. CDR3 length equals 13 residues. This sample stems from a study of T cell responses to AZD1222 COVID-19 vaccine. Overall study results and limits: Vaccine-associated CD4 TCRs ranged over spike, dominating at 160-218 and 743-854. An increase in Spike-specific TCR breadth and depth was observed after two AZD1222 doses.

This specimen consisted of peripheral blood, obtained 28 days after the second AZD1222 dose. The gene calls are TRBV18 and TRBJ1-1; 7 positions match TRBD1. This receptor was taken from an adult who received the AZD1222 COVID-19 vaccine. The CDR3 spells CASSSQGMAEAFF. In DNA form, the CDR3 reads TGTGCCAGCTCCTCACAGGGGATGGCTGAAGCTTTCTTT.